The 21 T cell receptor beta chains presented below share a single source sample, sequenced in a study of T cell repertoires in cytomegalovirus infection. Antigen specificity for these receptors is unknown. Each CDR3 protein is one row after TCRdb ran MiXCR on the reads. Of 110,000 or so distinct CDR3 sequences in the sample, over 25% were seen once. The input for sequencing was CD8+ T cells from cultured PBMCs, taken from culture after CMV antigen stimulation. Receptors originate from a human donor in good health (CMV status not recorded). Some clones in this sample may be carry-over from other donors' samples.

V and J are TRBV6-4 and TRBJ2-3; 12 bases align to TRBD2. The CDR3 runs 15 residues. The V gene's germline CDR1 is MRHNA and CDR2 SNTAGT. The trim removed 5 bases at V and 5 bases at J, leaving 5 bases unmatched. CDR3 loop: CASSRTSGAKDTQYF. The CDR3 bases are TGTGCCAGCAGTAGGACTAGCGGGGCAAAAGATACGCAGTATTTT.

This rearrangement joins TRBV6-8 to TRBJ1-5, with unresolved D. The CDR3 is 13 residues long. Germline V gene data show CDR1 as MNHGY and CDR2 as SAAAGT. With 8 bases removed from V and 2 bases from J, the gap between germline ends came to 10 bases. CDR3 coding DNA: TGTGCCAGCCTCAACGGAGGCAATCAGCCCCAGCATTTT. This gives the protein CASLNGGNQPQHF.

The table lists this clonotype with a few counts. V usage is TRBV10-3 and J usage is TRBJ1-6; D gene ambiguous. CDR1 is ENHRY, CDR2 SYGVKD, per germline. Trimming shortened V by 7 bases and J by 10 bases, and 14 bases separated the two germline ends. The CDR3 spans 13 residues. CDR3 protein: CAIKTRTGSPLHF. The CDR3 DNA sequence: TGTGCCATCAAAACACGGACCGGGTCACCCCTCCACTTT.

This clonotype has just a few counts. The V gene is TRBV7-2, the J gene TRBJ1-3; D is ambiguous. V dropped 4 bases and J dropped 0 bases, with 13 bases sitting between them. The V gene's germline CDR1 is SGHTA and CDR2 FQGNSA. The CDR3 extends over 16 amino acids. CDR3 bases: TGTGCCAGCAGCTCAAGCCCGGTCCTCTCTGGAAACACCATATATTTT. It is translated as CASSSSPVLSGNTIYF.

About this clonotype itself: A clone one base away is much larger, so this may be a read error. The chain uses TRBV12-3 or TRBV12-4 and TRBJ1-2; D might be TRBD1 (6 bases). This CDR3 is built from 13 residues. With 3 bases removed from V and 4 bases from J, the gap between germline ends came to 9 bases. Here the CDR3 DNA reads TGTGCCAGCAGTTTCGGGACAACCTATGGCTACACCTTC. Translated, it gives CASSFGTTYGYTF.

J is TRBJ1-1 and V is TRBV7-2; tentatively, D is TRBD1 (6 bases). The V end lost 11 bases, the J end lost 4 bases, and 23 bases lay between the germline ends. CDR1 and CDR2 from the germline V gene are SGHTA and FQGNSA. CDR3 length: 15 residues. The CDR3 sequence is CAQPDVRGGPTEAFF. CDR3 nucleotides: TGTGCCCAGCCGGACGTTCGGGGGGGGCCCACTGAAGCTTTCTTT.

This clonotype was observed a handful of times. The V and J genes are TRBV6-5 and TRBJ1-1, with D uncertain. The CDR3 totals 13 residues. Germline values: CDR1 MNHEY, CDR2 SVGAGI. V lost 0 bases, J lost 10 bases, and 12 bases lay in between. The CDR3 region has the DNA TGTGCCAGCAGTTACTCGAGTAAAGTGAGAGCTTTCTTT. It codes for CASSYSSKVRAFF.

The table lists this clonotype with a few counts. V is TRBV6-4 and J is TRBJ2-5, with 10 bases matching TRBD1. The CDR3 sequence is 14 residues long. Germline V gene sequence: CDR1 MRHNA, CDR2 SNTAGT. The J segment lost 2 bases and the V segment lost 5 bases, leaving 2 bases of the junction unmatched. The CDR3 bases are TGTGCCAGCAGTCCGGGACAGGGGCAAGAGACCCAGTACTTC. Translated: CASSPGQGQETQYF.

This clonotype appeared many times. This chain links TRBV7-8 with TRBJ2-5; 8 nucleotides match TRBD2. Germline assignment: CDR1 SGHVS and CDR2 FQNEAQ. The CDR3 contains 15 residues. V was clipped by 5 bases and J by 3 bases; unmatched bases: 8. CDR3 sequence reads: CASSPFPAGEETQYF. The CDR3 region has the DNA TGTGCCAGCAGCCCGTTCCCAGCGGGGGAAGAGACCCAGTACTTC. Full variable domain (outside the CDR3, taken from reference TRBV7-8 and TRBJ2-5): GAGVSQSPRYKVAKRGQDVALRCDPISGHVSLFWYQQALGQGPEFLTYFQNEAQLDKSGLPSDRFFAERPEGSVSTLKIQRTQQEDSAVYLCASSPFPAGEETQYFGPGTRLLVL.

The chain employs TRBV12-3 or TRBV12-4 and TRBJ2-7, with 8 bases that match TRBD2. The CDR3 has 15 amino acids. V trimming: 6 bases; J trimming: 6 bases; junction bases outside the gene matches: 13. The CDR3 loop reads CASRLTGGAGGEQYF. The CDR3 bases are TGTGCCAGCAGACTTACGGGGGGGGCGGGTGGCGAGCAGTACTTC.

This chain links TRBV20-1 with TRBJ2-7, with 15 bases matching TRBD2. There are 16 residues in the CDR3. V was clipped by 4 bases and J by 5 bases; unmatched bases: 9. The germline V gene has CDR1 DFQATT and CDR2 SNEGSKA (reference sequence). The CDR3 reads CSATGTSGGYLHEQYF. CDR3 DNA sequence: TGCAGTGCTACCGGGACTAGCGGGGGGTATCTACACGAGCAGTACTTC.

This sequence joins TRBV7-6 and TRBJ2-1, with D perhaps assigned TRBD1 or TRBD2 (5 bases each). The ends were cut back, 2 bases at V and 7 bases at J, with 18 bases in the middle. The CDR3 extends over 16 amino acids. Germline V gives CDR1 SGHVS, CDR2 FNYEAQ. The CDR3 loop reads CASSLRGEPLDNEQFF. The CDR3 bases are TGTGCCAGCAGCTTAAGGGGAGAGCCTCTAGATAATGAGCAGTTCTTC.

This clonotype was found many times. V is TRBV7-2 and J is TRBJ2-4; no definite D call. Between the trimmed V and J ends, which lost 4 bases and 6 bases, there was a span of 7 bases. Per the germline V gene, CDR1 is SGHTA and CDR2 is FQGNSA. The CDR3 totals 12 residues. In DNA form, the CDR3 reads TGTGCCAGCAGCTCCTCGGCAAACATTCAGTACTTC. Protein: CASSSSANIQYF. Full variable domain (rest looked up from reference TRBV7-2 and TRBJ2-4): GAGVSQSPSNKVTEKGKDVELRCDPISGHTALYWYRQSLGQGLEFLIYFQGNSAPDKSGLPSDRFSAERTGGSVSTLTIQRTQQEDSAVYLCASSSSANIQYFGAGTRLSVL.

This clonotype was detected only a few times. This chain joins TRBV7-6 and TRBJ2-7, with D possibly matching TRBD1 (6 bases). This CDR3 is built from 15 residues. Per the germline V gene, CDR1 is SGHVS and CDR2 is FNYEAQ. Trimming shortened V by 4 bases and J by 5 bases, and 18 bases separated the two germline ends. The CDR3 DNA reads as TGTGCCAGCAGCTCGAACGTATTGACAGGTGACGAGCAGTACTTC. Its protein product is CASSSNVLTGDEQYF. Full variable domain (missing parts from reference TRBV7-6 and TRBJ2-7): GAGVSQSPRYKVTKRGQDVALRCDPISGHVSLYWYRQALGQGPEFLTYFNYEAQQDKSGLPNDRFSAERPEGSISTLTIQRTEQRDSAMYRCASSSNVLTGDEQYFGPGTRLTVT.

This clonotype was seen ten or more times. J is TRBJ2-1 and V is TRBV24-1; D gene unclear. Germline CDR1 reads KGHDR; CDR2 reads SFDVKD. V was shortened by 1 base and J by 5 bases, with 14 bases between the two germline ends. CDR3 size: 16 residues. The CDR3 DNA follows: TGTGCCACCAGTGATTTAGCCACCACAAGGGACAATGAGCAGTTCTTC. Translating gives CATSDLATTRDNEQFF.

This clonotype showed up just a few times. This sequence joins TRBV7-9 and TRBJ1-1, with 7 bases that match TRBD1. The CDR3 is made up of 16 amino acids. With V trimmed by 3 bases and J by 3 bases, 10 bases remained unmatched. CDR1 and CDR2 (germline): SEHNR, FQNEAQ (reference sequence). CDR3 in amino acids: CASSFGVTGEDTEAFF. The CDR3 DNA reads TGTGCCAGCAGCTTTGGCGTTACAGGGGAGGACACTGAAGCTTTCTTT.

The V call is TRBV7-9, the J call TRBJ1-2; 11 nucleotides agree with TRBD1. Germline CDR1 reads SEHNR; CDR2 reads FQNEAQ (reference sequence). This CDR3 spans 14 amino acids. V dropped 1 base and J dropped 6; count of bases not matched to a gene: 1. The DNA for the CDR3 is TGTGCCAGCAGCTTAGGGACAGGGGGCGATGGCTACACCTTC. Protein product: CASSLGTGGDGYTF.

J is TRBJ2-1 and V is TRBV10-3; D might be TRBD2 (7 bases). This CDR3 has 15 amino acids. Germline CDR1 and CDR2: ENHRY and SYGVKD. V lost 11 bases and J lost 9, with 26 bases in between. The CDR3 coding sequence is TGTGCCGTTCTTAGGGTGGCGGGGGCGCAAGTTGAGCAGTTCTTC. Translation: CAVLRVAGAQVEQFF.

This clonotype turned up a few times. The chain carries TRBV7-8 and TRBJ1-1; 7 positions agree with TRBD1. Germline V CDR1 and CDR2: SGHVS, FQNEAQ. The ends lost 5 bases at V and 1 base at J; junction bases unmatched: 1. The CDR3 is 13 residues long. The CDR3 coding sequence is TGTGCCAGCAGCGCAGGGGGGAACACTGAAGCTTTCTTT. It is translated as CASSAGGNTEAFF.

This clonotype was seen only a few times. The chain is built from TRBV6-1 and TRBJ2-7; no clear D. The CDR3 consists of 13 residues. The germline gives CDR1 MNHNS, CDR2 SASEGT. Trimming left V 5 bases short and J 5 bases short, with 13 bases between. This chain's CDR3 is CASSSRPAHEQYF. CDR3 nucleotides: TGTGCCAGCAGTTCTAGACCGGCCCACGAGCAGTACTTC.

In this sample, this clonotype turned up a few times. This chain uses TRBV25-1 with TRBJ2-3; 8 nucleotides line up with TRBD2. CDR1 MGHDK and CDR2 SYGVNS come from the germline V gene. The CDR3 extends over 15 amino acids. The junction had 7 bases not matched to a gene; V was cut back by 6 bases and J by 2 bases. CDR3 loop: CASRPYSGATDTQYF. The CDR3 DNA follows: TGTGCCAGCAGGCCATATAGCGGGGCCACAGATACGCAGTATTTT. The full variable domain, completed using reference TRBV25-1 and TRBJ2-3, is EADIYQTPRYLVIGTGKKITLECSQTMGHDKMYWYQQDPGMELHLIHYSYGVNSTEKGDLSSESTVSRIRTEHFPLTLESARPSHTSQYLCASRPYSGATDTQYFGPGTRLTVL.